This T cell receptor (beta chain) appears in the sequencing data of a study of control samples from healthy donors and cancer patients (dated by TCRdb to 2019 to 2021). The library was made by the immunoSEQ multiplex PCR assay. Here the immuneACCESS table is served through TCRdb, limited to in-frame sequences with V and J called. Missing clones are a known gap in these copies; in checked studies unresolved V genes cover under half, and the rest lacks a known reason. The sample table holds about 95,000 clones, of which about 88% were seen once. The ten largest clones represent around 15% of the sample. Looking up the germline V gene (reference sequence) yields CDR1 SGHNT and CDR2 YYREEE. There are 15 amino acids in the CDR3, from cysteine to phenylalanine inclusive. Only the CDR3 DNA is retained, 45 bases long and in frame from the first base. V has 3 bases trimmed and J has 5 bases trimmed; junction bases matching no gene number 10.

Notes on this clone: Its antigen remains undetermined. The input lacks base qualities; no much larger clone sits a single base away.

The sequenced material came from blood. This receptor was taken from a woman between 65 and 79 years old in good health. Rearrangement joined TRBV5-4 to TRBJ2-7; a stretch of 8 junction bases matches TRBD1. The CDR3 sequence is CASSSSDRVRNEQYF. In nucleotide form, the sequence is TGTGCCAGCAGCTCTTCGGACAGGGTCCGGAACGAGCAGTACTTC.